The present entry profiles one TCR beta chain with its context. The sample is drawn from a study of human T cells and chemical hapten exposure. Documented time point: patch test 3, about 24 weeks after DPC sensitization. The treatment: therapeutic diphenylcyclopropenone sensitization with weekly scalp DPC. TCRdb recomputed calls from the RACE reads with MiXCR, one row per CDR3 protein. The data hold roughly 69,000 distinct CDR3 sequences, with roughly 9.6% observed a single time. Between the trimmed V and J ends, which lost 5 bases and 5 bases, there was a span of 10 bases. The CDR3 covers 12 residues. Germline V gene sequence: CDR1 LNHDA, CDR2 SQIVND (reference sequence).

The sample here was whole blood, taken in connection with sensitization to the hapten diphenylcyclopropenone (DPC). The sequence was collected from a woman in her twenties or thirties with alopecia areata. Some clones in this sample may be carry-over from other donors' samples. The chain uses TRBV19 and TRBJ2-7; D is possibly TRBD2 (6 bases). The CDR3 loop is CASSQGGHEQYF. Here the CDR3 DNA reads TGTGCCAGTAGTCAGGGAGGCCACGAGCAGTACTTC.